These 19 T cell receptor beta chains originate from one sample sequenced in a study of vaccination and CD4 T cells after COVID-19. Stated treatment: 10-day PBMC culture with coronavirus spike peptide pools or control peptides (ViraFEST assay). These receptors' antigens are unknown. Sequencing of cultured CD4+ T cell DNA used the Oncomine TCR Beta short-read assay. Using its own MiXCR run on the PCR reads, TCRdb lists one record per CDR3 protein. This table holds more than 12,000 distinct CDR3 sequences, 53% found once. The sequences come from CD4+ T cells from blood, cultured in vitro, collected before SARS-CoV-2 vaccination. These receptors all come from a human donor who had recovered from COVID-19.

This clonotype was counted a few times. The rearrangement joins TRBV28 to TRBJ2-1; D gene unclear. Trimming pared 5 bases from V and 2 bases from J, leaving 13 bases between. Germline V gene data show CDR1 as MDHEN and CDR2 as SYDVKM. The CDR3 consists of 15 residues. In DNA, the CDR3 is TGTGCCAGCAGTACCCCCAGTTCGCCCTACAATGAGCAGTTCTTC. Translating gives CASSTPSSPYNEQFF.

This clonotype was found once. The chain carries TRBV18 and TRBJ2-1; 15 bases agree with TRBD2. In germline, CDR1 is KGHSH, CDR2 LQKENI. The CDR3 has 18 residues. V lost 3 bases, J lost 5 bases, and 8 bases stayed unmatched. The CDR3 sequence is CASSPPGLAGGVNNEQFF. As DNA, the CDR3 is TGTGCCAGCTCACCCCCGGGACTAGCGGGGGGTGTAAACAATGAGCAGTTCTTC.

The rearrangement uses TRBV2 and TRBJ1-1; D unclear. The V gene lost 5 bases and the J gene lost 11 bases, with 15 bases spanning the gap. Germline CDR1 reads SNHLY; CDR2 reads FYNNEI. The CDR3 runs to 12 residues. The CDR3, as DNA: TGTGCCAGCAGTTTTTACCCGGGGAGGGCTTTCTTT. Protein: CASSFYPGRAFF.

The chain has TRBV11-2 and TRBJ2-3; 9 nucleotides match TRBD2. This CDR3 contains 16 residues. Germline V gene data show CDR1 as SGHAT and CDR2 as FQNNGV. J lost 4 bases, V lost 2 bases, and 7 bases had no gene match. This chain's CDR3 is CASSLTGGGAADTQYF. As DNA, the CDR3 is TGTGCCAGCAGCTTAACTGGCGGGGGGGCCGCAGATACGCAGTATTTT.

The J gene is TRBJ1-1, the V gene TRBV6-1, with D possibly TRBD1 on 6 matching bases. The CDR3 spans 16 residues. Trimming pared 5 bases from V and 3 bases from J, leaving 19 bases between. CDR1 and CDR2 (germline): MNHNS, SASEGT. CDR3 nucleotide sequence: TGTGCCAGCAGTCCACTTTACCAGGACAGTCACACTGAAGCTTTCTTT. It translates to CASSPLYQDSHTEAFF.

This clonotype was detected once. The chain combines TRBV11-1 with TRBJ2-7; possibly TRBD1 for D (6 bases). The ends were cut back, 5 bases at V and 5 bases at J, with 13 bases in the middle. This CDR3 spans 13 amino acids. Germline CDR1 is SGHAT and CDR2 is FQDESV (reference sequence). CDR3 in amino acids: CASSDSGDDEQYF. CDR3 coding DNA: TGTGCCAGCAGCGACTCAGGGGATGACGAGCAGTACTTC.

This chain connects TRBV6-1 to TRBJ2-1; D is possibly TRBD1 (6 bases). Germline assignment: CDR1 MNHNS and CDR2 SASEGT. The V gene lost 7 bases and the J gene lost 0 bases, with 19 bases spanning the gap. The CDR3 runs 17 residues. The CDR3 loop reads CASNTQGSLSSYNEQFF. The CDR3 DNA is TGTGCCAGCAACACCCAGGGGTCCCTCAGCTCCTACAATGAGCAGTTCTTC.

This clonotype was found a few times. This sequence joins TRBV7-2 and TRBJ2-7, with D perhaps TRBD1 (5 bases). V was pared by 5 bases and J by 2 bases, with 13 bases between. The CDR3 consists of 14 residues. In germline, CDR1 is SGHTA, CDR2 FQGNSA. The CDR3 sequence is CASSLDGAAYEQYF. CDR3 DNA sequence: TGTGCCAGCAGCCTCGATGGGGCAGCCTACGAGCAGTACTTC.

This rearrangement joins TRBV6-2 or TRBV6-3 to TRBJ1-4; D may be TRBD1 (6 bases). V was pared by 0 bases and J by 7 bases, with 15 bases between. CDR3 length: 16 residues. The V gene's germline CDR1 is MNHEY and CDR2 SVGEGT. The CDR3 here is CASSYSPAGVAEKLFF. The DNA for the CDR3 is TGTGCCAGCAGTTACTCACCGGCAGGGGTGGCTGAAAAACTGTTTTTT.

This clonotype was observed a handful of times. This rearrangement joins TRBV20-1 to TRBJ1-2; no clear D. The germline CDR1 and CDR2 sequences are DFQATT and SNEGSKA (reference sequence). Trimming shortened V by 5 bases and J by 6 bases, and 13 bases separated the two germline ends. The CDR3 consists of 12 residues. CDR3 in amino acids: CSAYRSVDGYTF. CDR3 bases: TGCAGTGCTTATCGTTCCGTCGATGGCTACACCTTC.

This clonotype appeared a few times. This chain uses TRBV24-1 with TRBJ1-2, with 7 bases identical to TRBD1. Germline-derived CDR1 and CDR2 are KGHDR and SFDVKD. Trimming at V came to 0 bases and at J to 5 bases, leaving 5 bases not matched to a gene. The CDR3 contains 15 residues. The CDR3 nucleotides read TGTGCCACCAGTGATTTGAAACAGGGGAAGTATGGCTACACCTTC. Translated: CATSDLKQGKYGYTF.

The chain links TRBV6-1 to TRBJ2-7; 11 bases align to TRBD2. CDR1 is MNHNS and CDR2 is SASEGT in the germline V gene. CDR3 length: 14 residues. With 6 bases clipped from V and 1 base from J, the junction kept 2 bases outside the gene matches. The CDR3, as DNA: TGTGCCAGCAGGGCTAGCGGGGGGTCCTACGAGCAGTACTTC. The encoded protein is CASRASGGSYEQYF.

This clonotype is a singleton in its sample. This sequence joins TRBV6-5 and TRBJ1-2; TRBD1 matches 10 bases. Trimming removed 4 bases from V and 9 bases from J; junction bases left unmatched: 8. There are 14 residues in the CDR3. Germline assignment: CDR1 MNHEY and CDR2 SVGAGI. CDR3 nucleotide sequence: TGTGCCAGCAGTTCACGACAGGGGGCGCTGAGCTACACCTTC. Its protein product is CASSSRQGALSYTF.

This clonotype has a handful of counts. The rearrangement links TRBV11-2 to TRBJ1-6; no firm D call. The CDR3 spans 14 residues. Per germline, CDR1 SGHAT and CDR2 FQNNGV. Trimming shortened V by 3 bases and J by 12 bases, and 15 bases separated the two germline ends. The CDR3 DNA reads TGTGCCAGCAGCTTGCGCGTGGAGGGAAAACCCCTCCACTTT. Protein sequence: CASSLRVEGKPLHF.

The chain has TRBV11-2 and TRBJ2-5; 14 bases are shared with TRBD2. Trimming cost V 5 bases and J 4 bases; bases outside gene matches: 6. The CDR3 is made up of 16 amino acids. Germline lookup yields CDR1 SGHAT and CDR2 FQNNGV. CDR3 loop: CASSAGTSGSVETQYF. CDR3 DNA: TGTGCCAGCAGCGCCGGGACTAGCGGGAGTGTAGAGACCCAGTACTTC.

This clonotype was detected a few times. The chain joins TRBV15 to TRBJ1-4, with a possible D match to TRBD1 (6 bases). CDR1 and CDR2 from the germline V gene are LNHNV and YYDKDF (reference sequence). V was clipped by 9 bases and J by 2 bases, with 13 bases between them. The CDR3 is 14 amino acids. The CDR3 is CATKQGATNEKLFF. Here the CDR3 DNA reads TGTGCCACAAAACAGGGAGCTACTAATGAAAAACTGTTTTTT.

V gene TRBV2 combines with J gene TRBJ1-2, with 8 bases aligning to TRBD1. Trimming at V came to 7 bases and at J to 0 bases, leaving 10 bases not matched to a gene. This CDR3 is 16 amino acids long. CDR1 and CDR2 (germline): SNHLY, FYNNEI. CDR3 loop: CASKRETGEANYGYTF. CDR3 coding DNA: TGTGCCAGCAAAAGAGAGACAGGGGAAGCTAACTATGGCTACACCTTC.

J is TRBJ2-1 and V is TRBV10-3; the match to TRBD2 covers 10 bases. V dropped 7 bases and J dropped 6; count of bases not matched to a gene: 9. The germline gives CDR1 ENHRY, CDR2 SYGVKD. The length of the CDR3 is 15 residues. The CDR3 coding sequence is TGTGCCATCACAGATAGCGGGGGGCCCCCCAATGAGCAGTTCTTC. The encoded protein is CAITDSGGPPNEQFF.

V is TRBV21-1 and J is TRBJ1-2. TRBV21-1 is shown as a pseudogene. The length of the CDR3 is 11 residues. CDR3 residues: CASSNRGGYTF. CDR3 bases: TGTGCCAGCAGCAACCGAGGTGGCTACACCTTC.